Below are 3 T cell receptor beta chains sequenced from a single sample in a study of blood T cell repertoires in COVID-19. Sequenced by immunoSEQ multiplex PCR; TCRdb stores in-frame clones only, minus some. The sample comprises hundreds of thousands of clones, about 81% of which are singletons, and over 10% rests with the top ten. The material sequenced was peripheral blood. Source of these receptors: a woman aged 60-70 years with active or convalescent COVID-19.

This clone was seen ten or more times. The J gene is TRBJ1-4, the V gene TRBV27; the D is unclear. V shed 6 bases and J shed 6 bases, with 8 bases lying between them. Germline lookup yields CDR1 MNHEY and CDR2 SMNVEV (reference sequence). The CDR3 is made up of 12 amino acids. The CDR3 spells CASRNGYEKLFF. CDR3 nucleotide sequence: TGTGCCAGCAGGAACGGTTATGAAAAACTGTTTTTT. Supplemented by reference TRBV27 and TRBJ1-4, the full variable domain reads EAQVTQNPRYLITVTGKKLTVTCSQNMNHEYMSWYRQDPGLGLRQIYYSMNVEVTDKGDVPEGYKVSRKEKRNFPLILESPSPNQTSLYFCASRNGYEKLFFGSGTQLSVL.

This sequence joins TRBV5-1 and TRBJ1-2; a weak D match, TRBD1 (6 bases). CDR1 SGHRS and CDR2 YFSETQ come from the germline V gene. V was shortened by 2 bases and J by 3 bases, with 8 bases between the two germline ends. The CDR3 contains 13 residues. CDR3 bases: TGCGCCAGCAGCTTCGAGGGGGACTATGGCTACACCTTC. Its translation is CASSFEGDYGYTF.

This chain uses TRBV3-1 (or the pseudogene TRBV3-2) with TRBJ1-2, with unresolved D. Germline V CDR1 and CDR2: LGHDT, YNNKEL (reference sequence). The CDR3 is 15 amino acids. With 1 base removed from V and 4 bases from J, the gap between germline ends came to 13 bases. CDR3: CASSQAGVRTYGYTF. The CDR3 nucleotides read TGTGCCAGCAGCCAAGCGGGAGTGAGGACCTATGGCTACACCTTC.